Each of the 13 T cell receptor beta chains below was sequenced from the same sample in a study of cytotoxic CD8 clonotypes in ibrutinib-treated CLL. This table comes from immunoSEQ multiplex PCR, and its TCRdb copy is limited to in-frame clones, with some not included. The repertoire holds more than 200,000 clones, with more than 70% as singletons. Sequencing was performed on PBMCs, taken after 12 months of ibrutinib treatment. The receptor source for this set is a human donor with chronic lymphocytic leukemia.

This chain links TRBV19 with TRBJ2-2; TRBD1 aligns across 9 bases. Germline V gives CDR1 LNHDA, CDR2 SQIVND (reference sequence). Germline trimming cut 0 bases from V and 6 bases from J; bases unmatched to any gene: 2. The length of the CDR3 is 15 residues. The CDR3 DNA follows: TGTGCCAGTAGTATAGATGACAGGGGGTCCGGGGAGCTGTTTTTT. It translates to CASSIDDRGSGELFF.

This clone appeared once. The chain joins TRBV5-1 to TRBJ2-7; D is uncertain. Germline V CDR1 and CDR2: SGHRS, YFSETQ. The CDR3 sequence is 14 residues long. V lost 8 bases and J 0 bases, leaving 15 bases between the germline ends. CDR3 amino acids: CASMPFGTSYEQYF. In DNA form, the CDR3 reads TGCGCCAGTATGCCCTTCGGAACCTCCTACGAGCAGTACTTC. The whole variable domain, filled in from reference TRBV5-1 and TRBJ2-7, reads KAGVTQTPRYLIKTRGQQVTLSCSPISGHRSVSWYQQTPGQGLQFLFEYFSETQRNKGNFPGRFSGRQFSNSRSEMNVSTLELGDSALYLCASMPFGTSYEQYFGPGTRLTVT.

The CDR3 reads CASTPGQGGQPQHF. The DNA of the CDR3 is TGTGCCAGTACTCCGGGACAGGGGGGACAGCCCCAGCATTTT. The chain is built from TRBV19 and TRBJ1-5, with TRBD1 identical over 11 bases. The germline gives CDR1 LNHDA, CDR2 SQIVND (reference sequence). The junction had 6 bases not matched to a gene; V was cut back by 7 bases and J by 7 bases. The CDR3 spans 14 residues.

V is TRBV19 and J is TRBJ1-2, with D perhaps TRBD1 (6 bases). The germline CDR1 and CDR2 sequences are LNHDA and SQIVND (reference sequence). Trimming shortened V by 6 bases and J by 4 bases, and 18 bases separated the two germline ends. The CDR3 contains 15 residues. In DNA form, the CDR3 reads TGTGCCAGTAGCCACCACCAGGGGCTCGGCTATGGCTACACCTTC. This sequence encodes CASSHHQGLGYGYTF.

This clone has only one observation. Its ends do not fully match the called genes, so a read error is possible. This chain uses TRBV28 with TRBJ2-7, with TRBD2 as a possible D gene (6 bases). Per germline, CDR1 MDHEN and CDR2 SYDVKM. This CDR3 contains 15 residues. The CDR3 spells CASSLFGGVNDEQYF. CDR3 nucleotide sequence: TGTGCCAGCAGCTTATTCGGCGGGGTTAACGACGAGCAGTACTTC.

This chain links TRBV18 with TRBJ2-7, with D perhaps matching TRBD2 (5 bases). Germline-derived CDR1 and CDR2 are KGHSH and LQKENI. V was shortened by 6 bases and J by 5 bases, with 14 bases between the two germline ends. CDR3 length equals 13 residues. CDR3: CASSWRSIHEQYF. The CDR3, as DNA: TGTGCCAGCTCTTGGAGGTCTATCCACGAGCAGTACTTC.

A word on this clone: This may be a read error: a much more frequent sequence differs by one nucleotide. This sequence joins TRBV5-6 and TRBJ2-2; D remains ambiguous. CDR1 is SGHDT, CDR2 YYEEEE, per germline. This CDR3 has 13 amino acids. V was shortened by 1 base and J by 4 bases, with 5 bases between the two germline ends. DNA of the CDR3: TGTGCCAGCAGCTTGTCTATCACCGGGGAGCTGTTTTTT. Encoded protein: CASSLSITGELFF.

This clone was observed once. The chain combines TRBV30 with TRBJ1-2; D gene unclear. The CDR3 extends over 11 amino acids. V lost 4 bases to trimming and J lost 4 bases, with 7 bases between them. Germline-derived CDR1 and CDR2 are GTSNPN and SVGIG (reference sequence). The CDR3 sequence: CAWTLGYGYTF. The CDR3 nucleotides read TGTGCCTGGACTCTGGGCTATGGCTACACCTTC.

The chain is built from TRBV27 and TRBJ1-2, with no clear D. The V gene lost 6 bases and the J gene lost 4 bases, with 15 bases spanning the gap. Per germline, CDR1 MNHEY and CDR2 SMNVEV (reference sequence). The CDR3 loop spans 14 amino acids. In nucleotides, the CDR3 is TGTGCCAGCAGGCCTCCGAGCACCCTCTATGGCTACACCTTC. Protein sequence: CASRPPSTLYGYTF.

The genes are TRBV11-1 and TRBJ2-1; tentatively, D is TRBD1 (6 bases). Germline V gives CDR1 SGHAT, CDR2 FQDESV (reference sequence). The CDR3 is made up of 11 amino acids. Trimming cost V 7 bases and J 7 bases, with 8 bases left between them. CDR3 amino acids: CASKGVNEQFF. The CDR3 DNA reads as TGTGCCAGCAAGGGGGTAAATGAGCAGTTCTTC.

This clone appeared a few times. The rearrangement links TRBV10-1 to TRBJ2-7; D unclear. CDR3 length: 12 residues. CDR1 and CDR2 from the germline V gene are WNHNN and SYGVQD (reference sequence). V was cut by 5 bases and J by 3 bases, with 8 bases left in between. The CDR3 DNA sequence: TGCGCCAGCAGTAGGCCGGGCTACGAGCAGTACTTC. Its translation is CASSRPGYEQYF.

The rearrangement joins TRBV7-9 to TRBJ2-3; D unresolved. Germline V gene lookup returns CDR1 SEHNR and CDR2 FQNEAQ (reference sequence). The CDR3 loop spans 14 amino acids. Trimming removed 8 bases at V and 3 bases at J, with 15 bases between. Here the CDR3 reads CASESAVGTDTQYF. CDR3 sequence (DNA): TGTGCCAGCGAGTCAGCCGTTGGTACAGATACGCAGTATTTT. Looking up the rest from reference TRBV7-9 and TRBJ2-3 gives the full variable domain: DTGVSQNPRHKITKRGQNVTFRCDPISEHNRLYWYRQTLGQGPEFLTYFQNEAQLEKSRLLSDRFSAERPKGSFSTLEIQRTEQGDSAMYLCASESAVGTDTQYFGPGTRLTVL.

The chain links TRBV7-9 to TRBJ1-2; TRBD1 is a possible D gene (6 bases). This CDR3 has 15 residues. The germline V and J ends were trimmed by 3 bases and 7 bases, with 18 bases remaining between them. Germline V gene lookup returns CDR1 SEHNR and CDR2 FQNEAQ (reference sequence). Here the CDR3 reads CASSLGGRTDGGYTF. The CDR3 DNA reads TGTGCCAGCAGCTTGGGGGGCAGAACAGATGGTGGCTACACCTTC.